The clone carrying this T cell receptor beta chain was seen at least ten times. Its antigen is currently unknown. V was clipped by 2 bases and J by 4 bases; unmatched bases: 6. Per germline, CDR1 MNHNS and CDR2 SASEGT. CDR3 length: 15 amino acids. RNA served as the template for amplifying TCR beta CDR3 regions. Second-round multiplex PCR came after a first-round RT-PCR that employed HTBI primers. TCRdb re-analysed the multiplex PCR reads in MiXCR, keeping a single row per CDR3 protein. The top ten clones hold more than 5.5% of a sample with hundreds of thousands of distinct CDR3 sequences, approximately 21% of them seen once. The data derive from a study of Graves' ophthalmopathy and Graves' hyperthyroidism. The study's findings and limits: Most expanded thyroid clonotypes above 0.001 frequency also appeared in blood.

Over 18 months of follow-up, stable hyperthyroidism required that no ophthalmopathy appear. The PBMCs used were ones drawn from around 10 ml of fresh peripheral blood. The clonotype was recovered from a woman aged 18-35 years with stable Graves' hyperthyroidism. Some clones in this sample may be carry-over from other donors' samples. The V call is TRBV6-1, the J call TRBJ2-5; 8 bases align to TRBD2. Sequenced sample: peripheral blood. CDR3 coding DNA: TGTGCCAGCAGTGAATGGGGAGCGGGGGCAGAGACCCAGTACTTC. Amino acid sequence: CASSEWGAGAETQYF.